This paragraph covers one T cell receptor (beta chain) sequence. This sample was taken from a study of blood T cell repertoires in COVID-19. Assay used: immunoSEQ multiplex PCR; TCRdb lists only in-frame clones, some missing. This sample carries about 180,000 clones, 70% to 90% of them seen once, and the ten largest clones take around 4%. This CDR3 is built from 12 residues. Germline CDR1 reads LGHNA; CDR2 reads YNFKEQ. V lost 2 bases, J lost 4 bases, and 5 bases lay in between. Sequenced sample: peripheral blood. This receptor was identified in a woman aged 30 to 39 with acute or convalescent COVID-19. The rearrangement links TRBV4-2 to TRBJ1-1; possible D gene TRBD1, 5 bases. In DNA form, the CDR3 reads TGTGCCAGCAGCCAAAGGGGCACTGAAGCTTTCTTT. It is translated as CASSQRGTEAFF.